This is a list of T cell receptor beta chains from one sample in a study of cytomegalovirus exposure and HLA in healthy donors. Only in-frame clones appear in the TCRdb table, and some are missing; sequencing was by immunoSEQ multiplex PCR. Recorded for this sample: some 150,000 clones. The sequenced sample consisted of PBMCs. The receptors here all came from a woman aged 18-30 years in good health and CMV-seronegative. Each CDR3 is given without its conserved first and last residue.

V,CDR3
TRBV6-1,ASSEMTGGYGYT
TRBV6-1,ASRMNRGANTEAF
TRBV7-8,ASSFNGLGETEAF
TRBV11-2,ASSLALARNEQF
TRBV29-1,SVPRTGLRGELF
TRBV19,ASSQRNSNQPQH
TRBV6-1,ASRGGRGAGYGYT
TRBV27,ASSSPSGSSYNEQF
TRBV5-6,ASSRELAGSTDTQY
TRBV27,ASSVLQQGRQY
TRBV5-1,ASSLRGLEQY
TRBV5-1,ASSMQGVAATNEKLF
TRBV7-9,ASSTPGTYTDTQY
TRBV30,ASAGTMNTEAF
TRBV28,ASSSGQGYEQY
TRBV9,ASSVTHRAYEQY
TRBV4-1,ASSFRQAPNYEQY
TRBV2,ASNPGQVGYEQY
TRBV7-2,ASSFEALTAF
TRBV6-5,ASSPGTGSTYEQY
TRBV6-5,ASSPGQPYEQY
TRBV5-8,ASSLNRGVLSGTQY
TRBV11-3,ASSLGAGYIQETQY
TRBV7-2,ASSFLAGERTDTQY
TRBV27,ASSFGGNTEAF
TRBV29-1,SVQREGNNEQF
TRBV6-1,ASSELWTEQYGYT
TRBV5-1,ASSLVSATNEKLF
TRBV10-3,AISESNLGLAGGETQY
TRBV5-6,ASSFSGDIQY
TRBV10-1,ASSGREGGTEAF
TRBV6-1,ASSELRFPNEKLF
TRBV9,ASSGLGTYEQY
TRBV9,ASSVLADDTDTQY
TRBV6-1,ALRQGVQNNEAF
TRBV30,AWTVGGSPLH
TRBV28,ASSSSGGWDLDTQY
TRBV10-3,AISESLAGTYNEQF
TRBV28,ASSPYRANTDTQY
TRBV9,ASSVTTLETQY
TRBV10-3,ATTGGISYNEQF
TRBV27,ASSPTSSLREQF
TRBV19,ASSITRDRRTDTQY
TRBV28,ASRRQGVGPQH
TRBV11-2,ASKAQAGQPQH
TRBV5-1,ASRSGIPTDTQY
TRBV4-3,ASSQDRGTDTQY
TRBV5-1,ASSLGVTGAYNEQF
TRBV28,ASRGSWETQY
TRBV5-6,ASSPELGVETQY
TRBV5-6,ASSSPGLPGGYT
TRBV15,ATSRKADRSSGNTIY
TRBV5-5,ASSLAQGQETQY
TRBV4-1,ASSQDHESSPLH